The 24 T cell receptor beta chains reported below all come from one sample, sequenced in a study of T cells expressing NK-cell markers. TCRdb re-called the 5' RACE reads and shows each CDR3 protein once, DNA omitted. In all, the sample yields roughly 350,000 distinct CDR3 sequences. The sample was blood T cells: a sorted CD56 or NKG2C T cell subset, CD4+ or CD8+ T cells, or bulk PBMC T cells (not recorded which). These receptors all come from a man aged 18-70 years in good health.

The rearrangement links TRBV2 to TRBJ1-1; no DNA is available, so the TRBD1 call from TCRdb remains unchecked. Germline loops: CDR1 SNHLY, CDR2 FYNNEI. The CDR3 sequence is 14 residues long. CDR3: CASSGPTANTEAFF.

The rearrangement uses TRBV10-3 and TRBJ1-2; TCRdb selects TRBD1, and the lack of DNA leaves this call unchecked. Germline lookup yields CDR1 ENHRY and CDR2 SYGVKD. The CDR3 is 12 residues long. The CDR3 region is CAISEKDTGYTF.

The V gene is TRBV29-1, the J gene TRBJ2-5; TCRdb's D gene call, TRBD2, goes unchecked for lack of DNA. Germline CDR1 reads SQVTM; CDR2 reads ANQGSEA. CDR3 length equals 13 residues. CDR3 protein: CSVDASAQETQYF.

The CDR3 loop reads CASTGQGVLHWPQHF. The genes are TRBV6-1 and TRBJ1-5. Per germline, CDR1 MNHNS and CDR2 SASEGT. This CDR3 is built from 15 residues.

The rearrangement uses TRBV10-3 and TRBJ2-3; the TRBD2 assignment by TCRdb is unverifiable without DNA. The CDR3 sequence is 19 residues long. CDR1 ENHRY and CDR2 SYGVKD come from the germline V gene. The CDR3 sequence is CAISESLASIYTSTDTQYF.

This chain connects TRBV6-1 to TRBJ2-1; TCRdb's D call, TRBD2, is unchecked because there is no DNA. The CDR3 covers 17 residues. Germline V gene data show CDR1 as MNHNS and CDR2 as SASEGT. CDR3 sequence reads: CASSRVAGRGGRNEQFF.

This chain uses TRBV6-1 with TRBJ2-4; TCRdb gives TRBD2 as the D gene, but with no DNA this cannot be confirmed. The CDR3 length is 17 residues. CDR1 MNHNS and CDR2 SASEGT come from the germline V gene. This CDR3 is CATGRGTSEGTKNIQYF.

The V call is TRBV10-3, the J call TRBJ1-5. Germline V lookup: CDR1 ENHRY, CDR2 SYGVKD. CDR3 size: 15 residues. The chain's CDR3 is CAISGLADFNQPQHF.

V is TRBV20-1 and J is TRBJ2-6; as DNA is missing, the TRBD1 call by TCRdb cannot be tested. This CDR3 has 16 amino acids. Per germline, CDR1 DFQATT and CDR2 SNEGSKA (reference sequence). CDR3 in amino acids: CSASRGAHSGANVLTF.

The J gene is TRBJ1-1, the V gene TRBV6-1. Germline CDR1 reads MNHNS; CDR2 reads SASEGT. The CDR3 consists of 15 residues. The CDR3 here is CASIGSSYMNTEAFF.

V usage is TRBV11-2 and J usage is TRBJ2-2; without DNA, the TCRdb call of TRBD1 cannot be checked. The germline CDR1 and CDR2 sequences are SGHAT and FQNNGV. This CDR3 has 16 residues. CDR3: CASSYRLIDSTGELFF.

The chain joins TRBV7-9 to TRBJ1-5. Germline CDR1 and CDR2: SEHNR and FQNEAQ (reference sequence). The CDR3 runs 14 residues. The CDR3 region is CASSRGNSNQPQHF.

The chain recombines TRBV20-1 with TRBJ1-1. The germline CDR1 and CDR2 sequences are DFQATT and SNEGSKA (reference sequence). The CDR3 contains 17 residues. The CDR3 protein is CSARDFSPLRSYDEAFF.

The chain combines TRBV7-9 with TRBJ2-1. The germline gives CDR1 SEHNR, CDR2 FQNEAQ (reference sequence). The CDR3 contains 13 residues. CDR3 in amino acids: CASSLTDHNEQFF.

The chain joins TRBV28 to TRBJ2-1; the TRBD1 assignment by TCRdb is unverifiable without DNA. The CDR3 length is 16 residues. Germline CDR1 and CDR2: MDHEN and SYDVKM. The CDR3: CASSPSGKGSYNEQFF.

This rearrangement joins TRBV20-1 to TRBJ2-1; as DNA is missing, the TRBD2 call by TCRdb cannot be tested. The CDR3 extends over 17 amino acids. The germline V gene encodes CDR1 DFQATT and CDR2 SNEGSKA (reference sequence). CDR3 region: CSARLAGGQQGYNEQFF.

The V and J genes are TRBV28 and TRBJ2-2; the TCRdb call, TRBD1, lacks DNA for checking. CDR1 is MDHEN, CDR2 SYDVKM, per germline. This CDR3 spans 14 amino acids. CDR3 loop: CASSPGVGAGELFF.

The chain has TRBV23-1 and TRBJ2-3; TCRdb lists TRBD2, though no DNA is available to test this call. TRBV23-1 is given ORF status, its function remaining uncertain. CDR3 size: 17 residues. The CDR3 protein is CASRPGLAGGITDTQYF.

The chain uses TRBV24-1 and TRBJ2-3; TCRdb's assignment of TRBD1 cannot be checked, as there is no DNA. Germline CDR1 is KGHDR and CDR2 is SFDVKD. The CDR3 spans 15 residues. CDR3 region: CATSDSPGGTDTQYF.

The chain carries TRBV27 and TRBJ1-5. The length of the CDR3 is 15 residues. CDR1 is MNHEY and CDR2 is SMNVEV in the germline V gene (reference sequence). The CDR3 reads CASKPSPVSNQPQHF.

The CDR3: CATGDSPSTDTQYF. The chain recombines TRBV24-1 with TRBJ2-3; TCRdb's D call, TRBD2, is unchecked because there is no DNA. Germline lookup yields CDR1 KGHDR and CDR2 SFDVKD. The CDR3 sequence is 14 residues long.

This rearrangement joins TRBV29-1 to TRBJ1-2; TCRdb reports TRBD1, a call that lacks DNA to check it against. The CDR3 is 15 amino acids. Per the germline V gene, CDR1 is SQVTM and CDR2 is ANQGSEA. CDR3 region: CSVQPPGGLGNGYTF.

V is TRBV12-3 or TRBV12-4 and J is TRBJ2-3; TCRdb proposes TRBD1, but this gene call is untestable without DNA. This CDR3 spans 16 amino acids. The CDR3 loop is CASSFPPGRGSDTQYF.

The chain joins TRBV24-1 to TRBJ1-5. Germline values: CDR1 KGHDR, CDR2 SFDVKD. The CDR3 runs 14 residues. This CDR3 reads CATPAGFSNQPQHF.